One sample yielded the 23 T cell receptor beta chains listed below, sequenced in a study of blood T cell repertoires in COVID-19. Sequencing used immunoSEQ multiplex PCR; TCRdb keeps in-frame clones, though not all of them. The data hold about 280,000 clones, with 89% observed a single time. The sequencing sample was made of peripheral blood. The receptors were gathered from a man between 50 and 59 years old with acute or convalescent COVID-19.

V usage is TRBV7-2 and J usage is TRBJ1-2; tentative D call: TRBD1 (6 bases). Germline-derived CDR1 and CDR2 are SGHTA and FQGNSA. The V end lost 1 base, the J end lost 0 bases, and 6 bases lay between the germline ends. The CDR3 is 14 residues long. The CDR3 region is CASSLEGANYGYTF. The CDR3 DNA sequence: TGTGCCAGCAGCTTAGAGGGGGCTAACTATGGCTACACCTTC.

The chain uses TRBV4-1 and TRBJ1-5; D gene uncertain. Germline assignment: CDR1 MGHRA and CDR2 YSYEKL. V was clipped by 5 bases and J by 5 bases, with 13 bases between them. The CDR3 runs to 14 residues. The CDR3 loop reads CASSVDTLYQPQHF. The CDR3 DNA reads as TGCGCCAGCAGCGTAGACACTCTTTATCAGCCCCAGCATTTT.

V is TRBV7-2 and J is TRBJ1-1; no reliable D call. The CDR3 loop spans 15 amino acids. The V gene lost 2 bases and the J gene lost 0 bases, with 10 bases spanning the gap. Germline V lookup: CDR1 SGHTA, CDR2 FQGNSA. CDR3 sequence (DNA): TGTGCCAGCAGCTTACTCAACGCGCTGAACACTGAAGCTTTCTTT. It specifies CASSLLNALNTEAFF. The full variable domain, its missing parts supplied by reference TRBV7-2 and TRBJ1-1, is GAGVSQSPSNKVTEKGKDVELRCDPISGHTALYWYRQSLGQGLEFLIYFQGNSAPDKSGLPSDRFSAERTGGSVSTLTIQRTQQEDSAVYLCASSLLNALNTEAFFGQGTRLTVV.

V is TRBV7-9 and J is TRBJ2-5, with D perhaps TRBD2 (5 bases). Germline V CDR1 and CDR2: SEHNR, FQNEAQ (reference sequence). There are 14 residues in the CDR3. V was cut by 3 bases and J by 4 bases, with 12 bases left in between. CDR3 sequence (DNA): TGTGCCAGCAGCTTTAATCGGGAAGGAGAGACCCAGTACTTC. It yields the protein CASSFNREGETQYF. Full variable domain (rest looked up from reference TRBV7-9 and TRBJ2-5): DTGVSQNPRHKITKRGQNVTFRCDPISEHNRLYWYRQTLGQGPEFLTYFQNEAQLEKSRLLSDRFSAERPKGSFSTLEIQRTEQGDSAMYLCASSFNREGETQYFGPGTRLLVL.

V and J are TRBV7-6 and TRBJ1-5; the D is unclear. CDR1 is SGHVS and CDR2 is FNYEAQ in the germline V gene. V was trimmed by 1 base and J by 0 bases, leaving 13 bases between them. The CDR3 is 17 residues long. The CDR3 is CASSLGTEKYSNQPQHF. CDR3 nucleotides: TGTGCCAGCAGCTTAGGAACAGAGAAGTATAGCAATCAGCCCCAGCATTTT.

This chain uses TRBV7-2 with TRBJ1-2; D is uncertain. The CDR3 runs to 13 residues. The V gene lost 3 bases and the J gene lost 7 bases, with 12 bases spanning the gap. Looked up from germline, CDR1 is SGHTA and CDR2 is FQGNSA. CDR3 in DNA: TGTGCCAGCAGCTTCGAGAGGGAAGGTGGCTACACCTTC. Amino acid sequence: CASSFEREGGYTF.

Comment on this clone: In the same sample, other DNA sequences code for this CDR3. This chain uses TRBV12-3 or TRBV12-4 with TRBJ1-5; no firm D call. This CDR3 has 13 residues. V lost 0 bases to trimming and J lost 6 bases, with 6 bases between them. Here the CDR3 DNA reads TGTGCCAGCAGTTTAGCGCTAGGTCAGCCCCAGCATTTT. Amino acids: CASSLALGQPQHF.

The genes are TRBV27 and TRBJ1-5; perhaps TRBD1 as D (6 bases). CDR1 is MNHEY, CDR2 SMNVEV, per germline (reference sequence). The CDR3 is made up of 14 amino acids. V lost 6 bases and J lost 3, with 12 bases in between. The CDR3 sequence is CASRGGQTNQPQHF. The CDR3 DNA is TGTGCCAGCAGGGGCGGACAGACCAATCAGCCCCAGCATTTT.

This clone appeared a single time. This chain links TRBV5-8 with TRBJ1-5, with D uncertain. There are 15 residues in the CDR3. V gave up 0 bases and J gave up 0 bases, with 7 bases separating them. Germline V gene data show CDR1 as SGHTS and CDR2 as YDEGEE. The CDR3 loop is CASSLDGYSNQPQHF. The CDR3 DNA reads TGTGCCAGCAGCTTGGACGGTTATAGCAATCAGCCCCAGCATTTT. The complete variable domain, with remaining parts taken from reference TRBV5-8 and TRBJ1-5, reads EAGVTQSPTHLIKTRGQQATLRCSPISGHTSVYWYQQALGLGLQFLLWYDEGEERNRGNFPPRFSGRQFPNYSSELNVNALELEDSALYLCASSLDGYSNQPQHFGDGTRLSIL.

The J gene is TRBJ2-7, the V gene TRBV29-1; D may be TRBD1 (6 bases). CDR1 SQVTM and CDR2 ANQGSEA come from the germline V gene. Between the trimmed V and J ends, which lost 6 bases and 3 bases, there was a span of 9 bases. The CDR3 has 11 amino acids. In DNA form, the CDR3 reads TGCAGCGTATCAGGGGACTACGAGCAGTACTTC. Translated, it gives CSVSGDYEQYF.

J is TRBJ2-3 and V is TRBV9, with 7 bases aligning to TRBD2. The CDR3 sequence is 14 residues long. The ends lost 3 bases at V and 4 bases at J; junction bases unmatched: 5. The germline V gene encodes CDR1 SGDLS and CDR2 YYNGEE. CDR3: CASSDAAGADTQYF. The CDR3 DNA reads as TGTGCCAGCAGCGATGCCGCGGGGGCAGATACGCAGTATTTT.

J is TRBJ2-5 and V is TRBV18, with 9 bases lining up with TRBD2. This CDR3 is built from 16 residues. V lost 4 bases, J lost 5 bases, and 11 bases stayed unmatched. The germline CDR1 and CDR2 sequences are KGHSH and LQKENI. CDR3 sequence reads: CASSLSGGAVGETQYF. The CDR3 region has the DNA TGTGCCAGCTCACTTAGCGGGGGAGCGGTCGGGGAGACCCAGTACTTC.

The chain is built from TRBV6-5 and TRBJ2-4; tentative D call: TRBD1 (6 bases). Germline V gene lookup returns CDR1 MNHEY and CDR2 SVGAGI. The V gene lost 10 bases and the J gene lost 0 bases, with 13 bases spanning the gap. The CDR3 sequence is 14 residues long. The CDR3 region has the DNA TGTGCCACCCAGGACAGTCTAGCCAAAAACATTCAGTACTTC. Translated, it gives CATQDSLAKNIQYF.

The chain couples TRBV2 to TRBJ2-7, with D tentatively TRBD2 (5 bases). CDR3 size: 13 residues. The germline CDR1 and CDR2 sequences are SNHLY and FYNNEI. V was clipped by 8 bases and J by 4 bases, with 15 bases between them. The DNA for the CDR3 is TGTGCCAGCGGGGAGTCAGCCCCATACGAGCAGTACTTC. This translates into CASGESAPYEQYF.

The rearrangement uses TRBV6-6 and TRBJ2-1; D might be TRBD1 (6 bases). CDR1 is MNHNY and CDR2 is SVGAGI in the germline V gene (reference sequence). This CDR3 spans 15 amino acids. V lost 4 bases, J lost 5 bases, and 15 bases lay in between. For the CDR3, the DNA is TGTGCCAGCAGTTTACCCAGGGGCAGGGACAATGAGCAGTTCTTC. It is translated as CASSLPRGRDNEQFF.

Points on this clone: At the DNA level, this CDR3 is encoded by other sequences in the same sample as well. The chain combines TRBV9 with TRBJ2-5; D is unresolved. This CDR3 has 13 residues. V lost 2 bases, J lost 4 bases, and 9 bases lay in between. Germline lookup yields CDR1 SGDLS and CDR2 YYNGEE. The CDR3 DNA reads TGTGCCAGCAGCGTGACTTCCCGAGAGACCCAGTACTTC. Its translation: CASSVTSRETQYF.

The chain joins TRBV3-1 (or the pseudogene TRBV3-2) to TRBJ1-6; 7 bases match TRBD1. With V trimmed by 4 bases and J by 7 bases, 4 bases remained unmatched. The CDR3 consists of 14 residues. Germline V gene lookup returns CDR1 LGHDT and CDR2 YNNKEL (reference sequence). The CDR3 bases are TGTGCCAGCAGCCTCGGGACAGAAAATTCACCCCTCCACTTT. It codes for CASSLGTENSPLHF.

This clone was counted a single time. The chain couples TRBV11-1 to TRBJ2-5, with 9 positions matching TRBD1. V lost 1 base and J lost 8; bases outside the gene matches: 8. The CDR3 has 15 amino acids. Germline CDR1 SGHAT, CDR2 FQDESV (reference sequence). The CDR3 bases are TGTGCCAGCAGCTTAGAGGGGACAGGGCTAGCTACCCAGTACTTC. Its translation: CASSLEGTGLATQYF.

This chain links TRBV10-1 with TRBJ1-1; the D is unclear. Germline CDR1 WNHNN, CDR2 SYGVQD (reference sequence). The V end lost 2 bases, the J end lost 5 bases, and 9 bases lay between the germline ends. This CDR3 region has 13 residues. The CDR3 DNA is TGCGCCAGCAGTGAGCAGGAATATACTGAAGCTTTCTTT. This codes for CASSEQEYTEAFF.

The rearrangement links TRBV30 to TRBJ1-4; D unclear. Germline assignment: CDR1 GTSNPN and CDR2 SVGIG (reference sequence). Trimming removed 2 bases from V and 3 bases from J, with 7 bases in between. The CDR3 length is 13 residues. DNA of the CDR3: TGTGCCTGGAGTCTATTGGCTAATGAAAAACTGTTTTTT. This sequence encodes CAWSLLANEKLFF.

This chain connects TRBV5-1 to TRBJ2-5, with 8 positions matching TRBD1. J was trimmed by 5 bases and V by 4 bases; bases with no gene match: 10. Germline lookup yields CDR1 SGHRS and CDR2 YFSETQ. This CDR3 has 15 amino acids. This CDR3 reads CASSAMTGAGETQYF. CDR3 coding DNA: TGCGCCAGCAGCGCCATGACAGGGGCTGGGGAGACCCAGTACTTC. Drawing the rest from reference TRBV5-1 and TRBJ2-5, the complete variable domain is KAGVTQTPRYLIKTRGQQVTLSCSPISGHRSVSWYQQTPGQGLQFLFEYFSETQRNKGNFPGRFSGRQFSNSRSEMNVSTLELGDSALYLCASSAMTGAGETQYFGPGTRLLVL.

This rearrangement joins TRBV5-1 to TRBJ2-2, with 14 bases fitting TRBD2. CDR3 length equals 19 residues. From germline, CDR1 is SGHRS and CDR2 YFSETQ. After removal of 4 bases from V and 2 bases from J, the junction contained 10 bases not matched to a gene. CDR3 nucleotides: TGCGCCAGCAGCGCCCGACTAGCGGGGGGGATGACTAACACCGGGGAGCTGTTTTTT. Encoded protein: CASSARLAGGMTNTGELFF.

V gene TRBV6-5 combines with J gene TRBJ2-2, with 7 bases fitting TRBD1. The germline V gene encodes CDR1 MNHEY and CDR2 SVGAGI. The CDR3 runs 16 residues. The V gene end was trimmed by 4 bases and the J gene end by 0 bases; junction bases not matched to a gene: 5. Here the CDR3 reads CASSWTGTANTGELFF. The CDR3 coding sequence is TGTGCCAGCAGTTGGACCGGGACAGCGAACACCGGGGAGCTGTTTTTT.